The present TCR beta chain was sequenced within a study of blood T cells in healthy people across ages. The study's findings and limits: Strong correlation existed between TCR beta diversity and naive T cell percentage.

Primed by a sample-barcoded 5' primer and a J-beta primer mix, a second PCR proceeded for 7 to 11 cycles. Unique molecular identifiers of 12 random nucleotides labeled each cDNA. TCRdb re-derived calls from the 5' RACE reads in MiXCR, one entry per CDR3 protein. The sample has 600,000 or so distinct CDR3 sequences, approximately 30% seen once. Germline V lookup: CDR1 MNHEY, CDR2 SVGAGI. V lost 6 bases and J lost 2, with 17 bases in between. This CDR3 region has 16 residues. Remarks on this clonotype: Its antigen is undetermined.

The receptor was derived from a woman older than 75 in good health. The rearrangement uses TRBV6-5 and TRBJ1-3; D not certain. The material sequenced was blood. The CDR3, as DNA: TGTGCCAGCAGCCGCGACACTGTTGACGCTGGAAACACCATATATTTT. This codes for CASSRDTVDAGNTIYF.